The next 6 T cell receptor beta chains were all read from a single sample in a study of T cell responses to AZD1222 COVID-19 vaccine. Here immunoSEQ multiplex PCR was the method, and the copy in TCRdb shows in-frame clones only, minus some. Among 85,000 to 130,000 clones listed, 85% to 90% were seen once. Sequences were derived from peripheral blood, sampled on day 0 of AZD1222 vaccination. These receptors originate from an adult in good health.

The chain has TRBV19 and TRBJ2-1; no clear D. Between the trimmed V and J ends, which lost 4 bases and 0 bases, there was a span of 13 bases. Germline values: CDR1 LNHDA, CDR2 SQIVND (reference sequence). The CDR3 has 16 amino acids. The CDR3 DNA sequence: TGTGCCAGTAGTAGGGCCGGGCCAAGCTCCTACAATGAGCAGTTCTTC. This gives the protein CASSRAGPSSYNEQFF. The variable domain in full, completed from reference TRBV19 and TRBJ2-1, reads DGGITQSPKYLFRKEGQNVTLSCEQNLNHDAMYWYRQDPGQGLRLIYYSQIVNDFQKGDIAEGYSVSREKKESFPLTVTSAQKNPTAFYLCASSRAGPSSYNEQFFGPGTRLTVL.

The chain carries TRBV4-2 and TRBJ1-2; no firm D call. Trimming took 4 bases from V and 5 from J, leaving 17 bases between them. Germline loops: CDR1 LGHNA, CDR2 YNFKEQ. The CDR3 length is 15 residues. CDR3 nucleotide sequence: TGTGCCAGCAGCCCGATCGAGTCGACGGAATATGGCTACACCTTC. It codes for CASSPIESTEYGYTF.

V gene TRBV4-1 combines with J gene TRBJ2-3, with 8 bases lining up with TRBD1. Germline V gene data show CDR1 as MGHRA and CDR2 as YSYEKL. The CDR3 spans 15 residues. V lost 5 bases and J lost 4; bases outside the gene matches: 8. CDR3 loop: CASSSGGLRADTQYF. The CDR3 DNA follows: TGCGCCAGCAGCTCAGGGGGCCTGAGGGCAGATACGCAGTATTTT.

V gene TRBV9 combines with J gene TRBJ1-3; 9 bases align to TRBD1. CDR1 is SGDLS, CDR2 YYNGEE, per germline. After removal of 3 bases from V and 4 bases from J, the junction contained 8 bases not matched to a gene. The CDR3 sequence is 16 residues long. Here the CDR3 DNA reads TGTGCCAGCAGCGCCCCTCGGGACAGGGAGGGAAACACCATATATTTT. Its protein product is CASSAPRDREGNTIYF.

The chain joins TRBV15 to TRBJ2-3; 14 bases agree with TRBD2. This CDR3 contains 17 residues. Germline V lookup: CDR1 LNHNV, CDR2 YYDKDF (reference sequence). J lost 5 bases, V lost 0 bases, and 4 bases had no gene match. CDR3 sequence: CATSRERGTSGGDTQYF. As DNA, the CDR3 is TGTGCCACCAGCAGAGAGCGAGGGACTAGCGGGGGAGATACGCAGTATTTT.

This clone is a singleton in its sample. This chain links TRBV5-6 with TRBJ1-6; D remains unclear. The germline gives CDR1 SGHDT, CDR2 YYEEEE. This CDR3 is built from 16 residues. The V gene lost 4 bases and the J gene lost 4 bases, with 15 bases spanning the gap. The CDR3 DNA sequence: TGTGCCAGCAGCCGAAGGGTATCGACTTATAATTCACCCCTCCACTTT. It is translated as CASSRRVSTYNSPLHF.